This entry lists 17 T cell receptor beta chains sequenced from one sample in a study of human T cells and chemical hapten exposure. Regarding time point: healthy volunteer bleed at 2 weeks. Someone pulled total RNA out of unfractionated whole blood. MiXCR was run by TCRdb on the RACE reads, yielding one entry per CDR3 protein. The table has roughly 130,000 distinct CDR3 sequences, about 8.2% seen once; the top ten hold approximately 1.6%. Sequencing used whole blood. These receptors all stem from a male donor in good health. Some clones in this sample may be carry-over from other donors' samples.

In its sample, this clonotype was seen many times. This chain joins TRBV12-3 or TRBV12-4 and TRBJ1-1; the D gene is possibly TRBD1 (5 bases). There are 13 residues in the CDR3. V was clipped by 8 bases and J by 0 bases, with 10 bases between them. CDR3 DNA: TGTGCCAGCGTAGACAGTTTGAACACTGAAGCTTTCTTT. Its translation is CASVDSLNTEAFF.

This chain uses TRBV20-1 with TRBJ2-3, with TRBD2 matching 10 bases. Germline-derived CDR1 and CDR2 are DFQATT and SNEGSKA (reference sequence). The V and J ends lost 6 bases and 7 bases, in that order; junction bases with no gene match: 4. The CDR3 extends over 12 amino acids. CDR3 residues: CSAAGGPNTQYF. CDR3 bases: TGCAGTGCAGCGGGAGGGCCTAATACGCAGTATTTT.

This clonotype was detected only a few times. In DNA form, the CDR3 reads TGTGCCAGCAGCTTAGATGGGGGAGGGAGCAAAAACATTCAGTACTTC. As protein: CASSLDGGGSKNIQYF. This rearrangement joins TRBV11-2 to TRBJ2-4; 7 nucleotides line up with TRBD2. Per the germline V gene, CDR1 is SGHAT and CDR2 is FQNNGV. V was pared by 0 bases and J by 3 bases, with 5 bases of the junction left unmatched. The CDR3 runs 16 residues.

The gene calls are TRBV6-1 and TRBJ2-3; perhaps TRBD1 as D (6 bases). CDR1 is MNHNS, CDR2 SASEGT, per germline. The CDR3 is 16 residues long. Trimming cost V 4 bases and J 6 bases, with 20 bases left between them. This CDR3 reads CASSAAGTPYQDTQYF. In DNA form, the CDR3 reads TGTGCCAGCAGTGCCGCCGGGACACCGTATCAGGATACGCAGTATTTT.

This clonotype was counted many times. The CDR3 nucleotides read TGTGCCAGCAGCTCACAGGGCATGAACACTGAAGCTTTCTTT. It is translated as CASSSQGMNTEAFF. V and J are TRBV7-8 and TRBJ1-1, with TRBD1 as a possible D gene (6 bases). The CDR3 runs to 14 residues. Trimming pared 4 bases from V and 0 bases from J, leaving 9 bases between. Germline assignment: CDR1 SGHVS and CDR2 FQNEAQ. The full variable domain, with the rest looked up from reference TRBV7-8 and TRBJ1-1, is GAGVSQSPRYKVAKRGQDVALRCDPISGHVSLFWYQQALGQGPEFLTYFQNEAQLDKSGLPSDRFFAERPEGSVSTLKIQRTQQEDSAVYLCASSSQGMNTEAFFGQGTRLTVV.

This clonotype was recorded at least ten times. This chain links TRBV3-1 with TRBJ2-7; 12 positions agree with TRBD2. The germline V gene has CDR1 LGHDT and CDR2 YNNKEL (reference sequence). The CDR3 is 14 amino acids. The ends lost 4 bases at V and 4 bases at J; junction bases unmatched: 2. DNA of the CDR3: TGTGCCAGCAGCCTTGGACTAGCGGGGTACGAGCAGTACTTC. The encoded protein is CASSLGLAGYEQYF.

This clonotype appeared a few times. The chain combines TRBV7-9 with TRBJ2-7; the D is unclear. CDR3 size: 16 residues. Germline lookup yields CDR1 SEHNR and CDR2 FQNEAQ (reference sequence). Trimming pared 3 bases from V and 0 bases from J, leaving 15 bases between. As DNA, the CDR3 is TGTGCCAGCAGCTTCCCTCCGGCAGTGAGCTCCTACGAGCAGTACTTC. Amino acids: CASSFPPAVSSYEQYF.

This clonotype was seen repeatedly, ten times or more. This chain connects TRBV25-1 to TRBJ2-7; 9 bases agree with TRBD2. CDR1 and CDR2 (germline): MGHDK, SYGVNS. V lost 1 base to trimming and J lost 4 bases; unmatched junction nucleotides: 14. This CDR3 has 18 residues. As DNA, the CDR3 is TGTGCCAGCAGTGAATCGACAGAAGGGGCGGGGGGGCGATACGAGCAGTACTTC. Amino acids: CASSESTEGAGGRYEQYF.

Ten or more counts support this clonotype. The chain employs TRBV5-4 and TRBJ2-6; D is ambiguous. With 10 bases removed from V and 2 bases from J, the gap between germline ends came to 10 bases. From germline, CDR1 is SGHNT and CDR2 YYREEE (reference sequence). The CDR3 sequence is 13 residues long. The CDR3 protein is CAARTAGANVLTF. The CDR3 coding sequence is TGTGCCGCCAGGACGGCTGGGGCCAACGTCCTGACTTTC. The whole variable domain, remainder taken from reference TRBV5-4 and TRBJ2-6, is ETGVTQSPTHLIKTRGQQVTLRCSSQSGHNTVSWYQQALGQGPQFIFQYYREEENGRGNFPPRFSGLQFPNYSSELNVNALELDDSALYLCAARTAGANVLTFGAGSRLTVL.

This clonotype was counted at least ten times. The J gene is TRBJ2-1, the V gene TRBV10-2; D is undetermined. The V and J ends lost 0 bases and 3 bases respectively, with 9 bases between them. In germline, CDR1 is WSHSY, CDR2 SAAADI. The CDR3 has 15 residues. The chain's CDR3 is CASSESEPLYNEQFF. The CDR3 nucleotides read TGCGCCAGCAGTGAGTCGGAACCCCTCTACAATGAGCAGTTCTTC.

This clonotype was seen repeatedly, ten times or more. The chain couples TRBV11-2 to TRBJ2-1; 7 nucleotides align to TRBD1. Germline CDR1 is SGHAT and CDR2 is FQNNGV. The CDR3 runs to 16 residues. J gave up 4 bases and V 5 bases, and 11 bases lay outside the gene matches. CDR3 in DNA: TGTGCCAGCAGCCTATCCCCCGGGACAGATTACAATGAGCAGTTCTTC. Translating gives CASSLSPGTDYNEQFF.

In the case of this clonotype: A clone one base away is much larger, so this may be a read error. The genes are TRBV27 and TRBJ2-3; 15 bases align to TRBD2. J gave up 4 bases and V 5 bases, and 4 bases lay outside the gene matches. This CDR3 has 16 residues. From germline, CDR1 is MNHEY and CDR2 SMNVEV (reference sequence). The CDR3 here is CASSPRTSGGADTQYF. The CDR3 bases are TGTGCCAGCAGTCCCCGGACTAGCGGGGGGGCAGATACGCAGTATTTT.

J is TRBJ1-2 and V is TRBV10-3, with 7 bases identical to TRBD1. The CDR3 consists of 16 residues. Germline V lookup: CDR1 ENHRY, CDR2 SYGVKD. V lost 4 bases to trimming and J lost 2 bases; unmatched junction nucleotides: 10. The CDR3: CAISADPGTDNYGYTF. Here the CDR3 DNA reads TGTGCCATCAGTGCTGACCCCGGGACAGACAACTATGGCTACACCTTC.

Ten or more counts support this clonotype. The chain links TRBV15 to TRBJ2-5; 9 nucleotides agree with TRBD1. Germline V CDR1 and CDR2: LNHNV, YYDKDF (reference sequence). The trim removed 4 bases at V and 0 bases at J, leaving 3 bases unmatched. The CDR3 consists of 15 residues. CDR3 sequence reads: CATSKGQGNQETQYF. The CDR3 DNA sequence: TGTGCCACCAGCAAAGGACAGGGGAACCAAGAGACCCAGTACTTC.

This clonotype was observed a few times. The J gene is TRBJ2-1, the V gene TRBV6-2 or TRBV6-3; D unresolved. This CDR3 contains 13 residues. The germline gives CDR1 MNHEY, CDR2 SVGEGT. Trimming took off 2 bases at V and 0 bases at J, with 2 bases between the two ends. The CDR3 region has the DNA TGTGCCAGCAGTTACAACTCCTACAATGAGCAGTTCTTC. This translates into CASSYNSYNEQFF.

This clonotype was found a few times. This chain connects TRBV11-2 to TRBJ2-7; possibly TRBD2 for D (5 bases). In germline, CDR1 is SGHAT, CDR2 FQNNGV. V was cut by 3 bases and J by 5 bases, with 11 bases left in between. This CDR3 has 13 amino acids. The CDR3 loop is CASSFRARDEQYF. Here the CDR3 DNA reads TGTGCCAGCAGCTTTAGAGCGAGGGACGAGCAGTACTTC.

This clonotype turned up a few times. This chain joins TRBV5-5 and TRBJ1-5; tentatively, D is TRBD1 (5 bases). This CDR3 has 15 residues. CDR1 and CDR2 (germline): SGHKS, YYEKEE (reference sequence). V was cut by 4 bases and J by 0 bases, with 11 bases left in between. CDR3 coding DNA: TGTGCCAGCAGCGAGGACACCTATAGCAATCAGCCCCAGCATTTT. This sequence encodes CASSEDTYSNQPQHF.